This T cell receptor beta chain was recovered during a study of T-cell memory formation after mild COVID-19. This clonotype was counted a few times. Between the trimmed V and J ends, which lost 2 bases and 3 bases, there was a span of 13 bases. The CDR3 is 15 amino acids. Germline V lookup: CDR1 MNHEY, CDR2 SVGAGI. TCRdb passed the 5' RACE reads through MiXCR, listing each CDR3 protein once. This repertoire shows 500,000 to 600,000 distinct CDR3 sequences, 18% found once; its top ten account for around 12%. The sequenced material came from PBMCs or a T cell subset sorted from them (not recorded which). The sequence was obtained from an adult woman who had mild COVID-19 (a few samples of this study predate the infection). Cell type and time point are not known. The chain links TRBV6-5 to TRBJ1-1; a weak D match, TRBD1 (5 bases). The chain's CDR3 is CASSYVGGGDTEAFF. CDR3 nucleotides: TGTGCCAGCAGTTACGTCGGGGGTGGGGACACTGAAGCTTTCTTT.